This record covers a single T cell receptor beta chain. The antigen is unknown. This sample was taken from a study of cytomegalovirus exposure and HLA in healthy donors. As for the study in general: Within an early data release were about 85 million unique TCRs drawn from HLA-typed donors.

Those who donated were healthy bone marrow donors. Unrecorded immune exposures were likely, despite nominal health at sampling. The PCR contained 60 Vbeta and 13 Jbeta primers. TCRdb's copy holds only in-frame clones and misses some; the assay was immunoSEQ multiplex PCR. The sample has around 150,000 clones, around 69% seen once; the top ten hold around 1.5%. Study-wide points: The analysis excluded some indistinguishable V segments, including TRBV6-2 and TRBV6-3.

CDR3 length: 11 residues. The V gene lost 4 bases and the J gene lost 6 bases, with 9 bases spanning the gap. The V gene's germline CDR1 is SQVTM and CDR2 ANQGSEA. Source material: PBMCs. The source of this sequence is a man in his sixties in good health and CMV-seronegative. V gene TRBV29-1 combines with J gene TRBJ1-2; perhaps TRBD1 as D (5 bases). The CDR3 sequence is CSVVRGNGYTF. For the CDR3, the DNA is TGCAGCGTTGTAAGGGGAAATGGCTACACCTTC.